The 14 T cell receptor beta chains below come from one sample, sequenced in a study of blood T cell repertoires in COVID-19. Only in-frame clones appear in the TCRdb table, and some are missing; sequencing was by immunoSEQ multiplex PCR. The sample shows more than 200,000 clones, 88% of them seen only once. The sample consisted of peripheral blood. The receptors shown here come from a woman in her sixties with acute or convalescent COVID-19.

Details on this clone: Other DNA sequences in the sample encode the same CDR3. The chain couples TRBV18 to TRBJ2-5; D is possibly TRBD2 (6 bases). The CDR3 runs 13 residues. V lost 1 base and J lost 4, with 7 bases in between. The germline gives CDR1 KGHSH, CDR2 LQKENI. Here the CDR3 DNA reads TGTGCCAGCTCACCACAGGGAGGAGAGACCCAGTACTTC. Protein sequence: CASSPQGGETQYF.

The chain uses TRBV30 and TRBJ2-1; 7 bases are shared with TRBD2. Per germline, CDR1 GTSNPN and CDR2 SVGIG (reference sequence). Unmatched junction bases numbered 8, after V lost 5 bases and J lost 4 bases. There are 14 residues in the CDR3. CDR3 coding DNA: TGTGCCTGGTCCGCGGGAGTAGAATACAATGAGCAGTTCTTC. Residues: CAWSAGVEYNEQFF. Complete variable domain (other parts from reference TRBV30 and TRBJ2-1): SQTIHQWPATLVQPVGSPLSLECTVEGTSNPNLYWYRQAAGRGLQLLFYSVGIGQISSEVPQNLSASRPQDRQFILSSKKLLLSDSGFYLCAWSAGVEYNEQFFGPGTRLTVL.

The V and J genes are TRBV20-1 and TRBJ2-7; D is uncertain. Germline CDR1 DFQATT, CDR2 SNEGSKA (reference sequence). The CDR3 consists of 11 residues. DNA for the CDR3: TGCATGATGACACGTACCTACGAGCAGTACTTC. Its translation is CMMTRTYEQYF.

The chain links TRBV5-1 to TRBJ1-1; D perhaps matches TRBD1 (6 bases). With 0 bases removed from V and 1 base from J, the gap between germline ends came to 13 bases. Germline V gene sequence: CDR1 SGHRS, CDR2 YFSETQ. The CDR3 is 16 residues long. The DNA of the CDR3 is TGCGCCAGCAGCTTGGAAATACAGGGTGCGAACACTGAAGCTTTCTTT. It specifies CASSLEIQGANTEAFF.

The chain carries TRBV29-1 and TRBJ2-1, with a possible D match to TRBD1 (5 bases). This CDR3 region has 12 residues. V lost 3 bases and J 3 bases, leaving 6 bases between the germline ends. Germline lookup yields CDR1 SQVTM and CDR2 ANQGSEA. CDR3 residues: CSVDRDYNEQFF. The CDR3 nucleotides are TGCAGCGTTGACAGGGACTACAATGAGCAGTTCTTC.

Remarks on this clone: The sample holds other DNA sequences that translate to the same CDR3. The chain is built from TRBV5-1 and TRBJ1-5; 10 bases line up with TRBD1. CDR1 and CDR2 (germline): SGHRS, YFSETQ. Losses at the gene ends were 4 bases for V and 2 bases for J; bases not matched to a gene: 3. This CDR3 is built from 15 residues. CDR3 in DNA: TGCGCCAGCAGCCTAGGGACAGGGGGCAATCAGCCCCAGCATTTT. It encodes CASSLGTGGNQPQHF.

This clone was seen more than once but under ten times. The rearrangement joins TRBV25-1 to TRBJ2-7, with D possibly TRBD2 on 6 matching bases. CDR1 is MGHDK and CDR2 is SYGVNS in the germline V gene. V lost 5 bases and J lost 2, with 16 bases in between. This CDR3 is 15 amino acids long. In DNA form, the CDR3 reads TGTGCCAGCAGTAGACAGCGGGCGGAAACCTACGAGCAGTACTTC. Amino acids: CASSRQRAETYEQYF.

This chain's CDR3 is CASRKLLDTGELFF. The CDR3 DNA reads as TGTGCCAGCAGGAAACTACTGGACACCGGGGAGCTGTTTTTT. The chain joins TRBV2 to TRBJ2-2; no clear D. This CDR3 is 14 amino acids long. Looked up from germline, CDR1 is SNHLY and CDR2 is FYNNEI. V dropped 6 bases and J dropped 3 bases, with 11 bases sitting between them.

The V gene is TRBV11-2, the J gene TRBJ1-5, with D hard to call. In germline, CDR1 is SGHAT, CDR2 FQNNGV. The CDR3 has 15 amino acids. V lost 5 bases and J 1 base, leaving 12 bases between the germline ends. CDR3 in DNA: TGTGCCAGCAGCCCAAGTGCGGGCAGCAATCAGCCCCAGCATTTT. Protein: CASSPSAGSNQPQHF.

The CDR3 here is CATWGQRNEKLFF. The CDR3, as DNA: TGTGCCACATGGGGCCAGCGTAATGAAAAACTGTTTTTT. The V call is TRBV21-1, the J call TRBJ1-4; the table's D call, TRBD1, was not checked against the DNA. TRBV21-1 is described as a pseudogene. CDR3 size: 13 residues.

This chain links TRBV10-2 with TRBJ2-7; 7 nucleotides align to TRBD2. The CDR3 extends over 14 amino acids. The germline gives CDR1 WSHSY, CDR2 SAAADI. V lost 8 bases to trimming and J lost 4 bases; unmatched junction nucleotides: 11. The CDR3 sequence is CASQWGRAPYEQYF. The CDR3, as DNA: TGCGCCAGCCAATGGGGGAGGGCCCCATACGAGCAGTACTTC.

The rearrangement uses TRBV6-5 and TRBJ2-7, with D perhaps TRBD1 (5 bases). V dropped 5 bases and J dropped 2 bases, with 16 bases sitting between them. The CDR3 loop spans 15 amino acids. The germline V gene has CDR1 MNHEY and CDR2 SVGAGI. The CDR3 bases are TGTGCCAGCAGTAACCGACAGAACCCTCCCTACGAGCAGTACTTC. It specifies CASSNRQNPPYEQYF.

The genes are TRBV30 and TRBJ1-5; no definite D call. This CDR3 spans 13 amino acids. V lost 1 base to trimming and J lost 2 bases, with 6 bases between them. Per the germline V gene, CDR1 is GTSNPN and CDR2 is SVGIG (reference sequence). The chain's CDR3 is CAWSEQRNQPQHF. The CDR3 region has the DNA TGTGCCTGGAGTGAACAGCGCAATCAGCCCCAGCATTTT.

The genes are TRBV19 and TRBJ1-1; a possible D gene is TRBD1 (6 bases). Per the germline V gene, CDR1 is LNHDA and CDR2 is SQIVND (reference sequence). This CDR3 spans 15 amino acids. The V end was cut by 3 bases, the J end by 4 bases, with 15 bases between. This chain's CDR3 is CASSIPQGRGTEAFF. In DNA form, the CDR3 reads TGTGCCAGTAGTATTCCACAGGGAAGGGGCACTGAAGCTTTCTTT.